Listed below are T cell receptor beta chains from one sample, sequenced in a study of T cell repertoires in cytomegalovirus infection. TCRdb processed the reads anew with MiXCR; each CDR3 protein has one entry. The sample contains roughly 280,000 distinct CDR3 sequences, approximately 10% of which appear only once. The source material was PBMCs. The origin of the receptors is a human donor in good health (CMV status not recorded). Some clones in this sample may be carry-over from other donors' samples. CDR3s include the opening cysteine and the closing phenylalanine or tryptophan. Fields, in order: clone size, D gene, J gene, V gene, CDR3 length, CDR3 DNA, CDR3 protein. A D gene is named only where the DNA matches it firmly. Only part of the rows carry a size: once, few, many, or a class if the clone is expanded.

clone size: many
D gene: TRBD2
J gene: TRBJ2-5
V gene: TRBV28
CDR3 length: 13
CDR3 DNA: TGTGCCAGCAGTTTAATTCGGGGGGGGACCCAGTACTTC
CDR3 protein: CASSLIRGGTQYF

clone size: few
D gene: TRBD1
J gene: TRBJ2-2
V gene: TRBV7-2
CDR3 length: 16
CDR3 DNA: TGTGCCAGCAGCCTACAGGGGTTAGTCGACACCGGGGAGCTGTTTTTT
CDR3 protein: CASSLQGLVDTGELFF

clone size: many
D gene: NA
J gene: TRBJ1-5
V gene: TRBV4-1
CDR3 length: 15
CDR3 DNA: TGCGCCAGCAGCCAAGATTGGCCTGACAATCAGCCCCAGCATTTT
CDR3 protein: CASSQDWPDNQPQHF

clone size: few
D gene: NA
J gene: TRBJ2-1
V gene: TRBV5-1
CDR3 length: 16
CDR3 DNA: TGCGCCAGCAGCTTGAGGGGCCCAGGGACCTACAATGAGCAGTTCTTC
CDR3 protein: CASSLRGPGTYNEQFF

clone size: many
D gene: TRBD1
J gene: TRBJ1-5
V gene: TRBV28
CDR3 length: 14
CDR3 DNA: TGTGCCAGCAGTGGGGGGACAGACAATCAGCCCCAGCATTTT
CDR3 protein: CASSGGTDNQPQHF

clone size: few
D gene: NA
J gene: TRBJ1-1
V gene: TRBV5-1
CDR3 length: 14
CDR3 DNA: TGCGCCAGCAGCCGGGCGGGGGGCCCCACTGAAGCTTTCTTT
CDR3 protein: CASSRAGGPTEAFF

clone size: few
D gene: NA
J gene: TRBJ2-3
V gene: TRBV7-2
CDR3 length: 14
CDR3 DNA: TGTGCCAGCAGCTTTGAGCGTACCGCGGGGACGCAGTATTTT
CDR3 protein: CASSFERTAGTQYF

clone size: NA
D gene: NA
J gene: TRBJ1-1
V gene: TRBV24-1
CDR3 length: 15
CDR3 DNA: TGTGCCACCAGTGAGCCGCTACAGGGGAACACTGAAGCTTTCTTT
CDR3 protein: CATSEPLQGNTEAFF

clone size: few
D gene: NA
J gene: TRBJ1-3
V gene: TRBV19
CDR3 length: 14
CDR3 DNA: TGTGCCAGTAGTCCCTCGGACTTCCTAAACACCATATATTTT
CDR3 protein: CASSPSDFLNTIYF

clone size: few
D gene: NA
J gene: TRBJ2-1
V gene: TRBV2
CDR3 length: 11
CDR3 DNA: TGTGCCAGCAGTGATTGGGTCGAGCAGTTCTTC
CDR3 protein: CASSDWVEQFF

clone size: few
D gene: NA
J gene: TRBJ1-5
V gene: TRBV28
CDR3 length: 12
CDR3 DNA: TGTGCCAGCAGTCGGGGGAAGCAGCCCCAGCATTTT
CDR3 protein: CASSRGKQPQHF

clone size: few
D gene: NA
J gene: TRBJ1-5
V gene: TRBV5-5
CDR3 length: 16
CDR3 DNA: TGTGCCAGCAGCCGCACGGGGGCGGCGAGCAATCAGCCCCAGCATTTT
CDR3 protein: CASSRTGAASNQPQHF

clone size: many
D gene: NA
J gene: TRBJ1-6
V gene: TRBV7-8
CDR3 length: 15
CDR3 DNA: TGTGCCAGCAGCCCAGGGGCAGGGGATAATTCACCCCTCCACTTT
CDR3 protein: CASSPGAGDNSPLHF

clone size: many
D gene: TRBD1
J gene: TRBJ1-1
V gene: TRBV6-1
CDR3 length: 13
CDR3 DNA: TGTGCCAGCAGGGACAGGGCTCTCGCTGAAGCTTTCTTT
CDR3 protein: CASRDRALAEAFF

clone size: NA
D gene: TRBD2
J gene: TRBJ2-1
V gene: TRBV5-1
CDR3 length: 16
CDR3 DNA: TGCGCCAGCAGCAAGGGACTAGCGGGAGGGGACAATGAGCAGTTCTTC
CDR3 protein: CASSKGLAGGDNEQFF

clone size: many
D gene: TRBD2
J gene: TRBJ2-5
V gene: TRBV7-8
CDR3 length: 13
CDR3 DNA: TGTGCCAGCAGCTTGCTTAGCGGGGAGACCCAGTACTTC
CDR3 protein: CASSLLSGETQYF

clone size: many
D gene: NA
J gene: TRBJ2-6
V gene: TRBV19
CDR3 length: 16
CDR3 DNA: TGTGCCAGTAGCCCCTACTCAAACTCTGGGGCCAACGTCCTGACTTTC
CDR3 protein: CASSPYSNSGANVLTF

clone size: NA
D gene: TRBD2
J gene: TRBJ2-5
V gene: TRBV7-2
CDR3 length: 13
CDR3 DNA: TGTGCCAGTAAGCGGGGCTCGCAAGAGACCCAGTACTTC
CDR3 protein: CASKRGSQETQYF

clone size: NA
D gene: TRBD2
J gene: TRBJ2-3
V gene: TRBV7-2
CDR3 length: 16
CDR3 DNA: TGTGCCAGCAGCTTAAAAACGGGGGGGCGCACAGATACGCAGTATTTT
CDR3 protein: CASSLKTGGRTDTQYF

clone size: many
D gene: NA
J gene: TRBJ1-1
V gene: TRBV7-2
CDR3 length: 14
CDR3 DNA: TGTGCCAGCAGCCGGGGGCAAATGAACACTGAAGCTTTCTTT
CDR3 protein: CASSRGQMNTEAFF

clone size: many
D gene: TRBD1
J gene: TRBJ1-2
V gene: TRBV6-1
CDR3 length: 12
CDR3 DNA: TGTGCCAGCAGGGAGGGGGCGAGCGGCTACACCTTC
CDR3 protein: CASREGASGYTF

clone size: many
D gene: TRBD1
J gene: TRBJ1-2
V gene: TRBV7-9
CDR3 length: 16
CDR3 DNA: TGTGCCAGCAGCTCCTGGACAGGGACCCTTAACTATGGCTACACCTTC
CDR3 protein: CASSSWTGTLNYGYTF

clone size: NA
D gene: NA
J gene: TRBJ1-5
V gene: TRBV15
CDR3 length: 15
CDR3 DNA: TGTGCCACCAGCGTCCCGGGACGGATCAATCAGCCCCAGCATTTT
CDR3 protein: CATSVPGRINQPQHF

clone size: many
D gene: TRBD1
J gene: TRBJ1-5
V gene: TRBV7-8
CDR3 length: 18
CDR3 DNA: TGTGCCAGCAGCTCCCGCGGGCAGGGGGCATTTGGAATTCAGCCCCAGCATTTT
CDR3 protein: CASSSRGQGAFGIQPQHF

clone size: NA
D gene: NA
J gene: TRBJ1-2
V gene: TRBV7-2
CDR3 length: 13
CDR3 DNA: TGTGCCAGCAGCTCGAACAGGGTTGGGGGCTACACCTTC
CDR3 protein: CASSSNRVGGYTF

clone size: few
D gene: NA
J gene: TRBJ1-2
V gene: TRBV29-1
CDR3 length: 12
CDR3 DNA: TGCAGCGGTAGACAAGCTAACTATGGCTACACCTTC
CDR3 protein: CSGRQANYGYTF

clone size: few
D gene: TRBD2
J gene: TRBJ2-7
V gene: TRBV6-1
CDR3 length: 15
CDR3 DNA: TGTGCCAGCAGTTGGAAGCGGGGGGGAACCTACGAGCAGTACTTC
CDR3 protein: CASSWKRGGTYEQYF

clone size: few
D gene: NA
J gene: TRBJ2-6
V gene: TRBV29-1
CDR3 length: 14
CDR3 DNA: TGCAGCGTTCACAACCCCTCTGGGGCCAACGTCCTGACTTTC
CDR3 protein: CSVHNPSGANVLTF

clone size: few
D gene: NA
J gene: TRBJ1-5
V gene: TRBV20-1
CDR3 length: 14
CDR3 DNA: TGCAGTGCTAGAGATCCCGCTAGCAATCAGCCCCAGCATTTT
CDR3 protein: CSARDPASNQPQHF

clone size: many
D gene: NA
J gene: TRBJ1-5
V gene: TRBV6-8
CDR3 length: 12
CDR3 DNA: TGTGCCAGCCGGAGGGGGAATCAGCCCCAGCATTTT
CDR3 protein: CASRRGNQPQHF

clone size: NA
D gene: TRBD1
J gene: TRBJ1-4
V gene: TRBV4-3
CDR3 length: 15
CDR3 DNA: TGCGCCAGCAGCCTGTACCGGACAGGGGATGAAAAACTGTTTTTT
CDR3 protein: CASSLYRTGDEKLFF

clone size: few
D gene: NA
J gene: TRBJ2-4
V gene: TRBV12-3/TRBV12-4
CDR3 length: 14
CDR3 DNA: TGTGCCAGCAGTTACGGACAGTCCAAAAACATTCAGTACTTC
CDR3 protein: CASSYGQSKNIQYF

clone size: many
D gene: TRBD1
J gene: TRBJ1-1
V gene: TRBV7-8
CDR3 length: 15
CDR3 DNA: TGTGCCAGCAGCTTAGGCAGGGGGCAAAACACTGAAGCTTTCTTT
CDR3 protein: CASSLGRGQNTEAFF

clone size: many
D gene: NA
J gene: TRBJ1-6
V gene: TRBV7-2
CDR3 length: 14
CDR3 DNA: TGTGCCAGCAACATATACTCCTATAATTCACCCCTCCACTTT
CDR3 protein: CASNIYSYNSPLHF

clone size: NA
D gene: NA
J gene: TRBJ1-4
V gene: TRBV7-6
CDR3 length: 13
CDR3 DNA: TGTGCCAGCAGCCCCGGATGGGGGGAAAAACTGTTTTTT
CDR3 protein: CASSPGWGEKLFF

clone size: many
D gene: TRBD2
J gene: TRBJ2-7
V gene: TRBV7-2
CDR3 length: 15
CDR3 DNA: TGTGCCAGCAGCCCCGGGGGGGGAGGGACCTACGAGCAGTACTTC
CDR3 protein: CASSPGGGGTYEQYF

clone size: many
D gene: NA
J gene: TRBJ1-1
V gene: TRBV7-2
CDR3 length: 11
CDR3 DNA: TGTGCCAGCAGCTTATACTATGAAGCTTTCTTT
CDR3 protein: CASSLYYEAFF

clone size: many
D gene: NA
J gene: TRBJ1-6
V gene: TRBV7-8
CDR3 length: 15
CDR3 DNA: TGTGCCAGCAGCTTAGTCCGGACAGAGAATTCACCCCTCCACTTT
CDR3 protein: CASSLVRTENSPLHF

clone size: NA
D gene: NA
J gene: TRBJ1-3
V gene: TRBV4-3
CDR3 length: 18
CDR3 DNA: TGCGCCAGCAGCCAAGCGGGGATCACCCAGGGTAATATCGGCACCATATATTTT
CDR3 protein: CASSQAGITQGNIGTIYF

clone size: many
D gene: NA
J gene: TRBJ2-1
V gene: TRBV19
CDR3 length: 13
CDR3 DNA: TGTGCCAGTAGTCTCGCCAGCGTAGGTGAGCAGTTCTTC
CDR3 protein: CASSLASVGEQFF

clone size: few
D gene: TRBD1
J gene: TRBJ1-3
V gene: TRBV7-2
CDR3 length: 16
CDR3 DNA: TGTGCCAGCAGCTTCGGGGCAGGGGGCCTTGGAAACACCATATATTTT
CDR3 protein: CASSFGAGGLGNTIYF

clone size: NA
D gene: NA
J gene: TRBJ2-2
V gene: TRBV28
CDR3 length: 12
CDR3 DNA: TGTGCCAGCAGTCCTACGTTCCGGGAGCTGTTTTTT
CDR3 protein: CASSPTFRELFF

clone size: NA
D gene: NA
J gene: TRBJ2-5
V gene: TRBV29-1
CDR3 length: 14
CDR3 DNA: TGCAGCGTTGTCGTCCCATTTGGGATGGAGACCCAGTACTTC
CDR3 protein: CSVVVPFGMETQYF

clone size: many
D gene: NA
J gene: TRBJ2-1
V gene: TRBV7-3
CDR3 length: 16
CDR3 DNA: TGTGCCAGCAGCTTTTCTGGACAGAGCTCCTACAATGAGCAGTTCTTC
CDR3 protein: CASSFSGQSSYNEQFF

clone size: many
D gene: TRBD1
J gene: TRBJ1-1
V gene: TRBV25-1
CDR3 length: 12
CDR3 DNA: TGTGCCAGCAGTAACGGACAGGGTGAAGCTTTCTTT
CDR3 protein: CASSNGQGEAFF

clone size: many
D gene: NA
J gene: TRBJ2-7
V gene: TRBV7-8
CDR3 length: 12
CDR3 DNA: TGTGCCAGCAGCATCCGGACCTACGAGCAGTACTTC
CDR3 protein: CASSIRTYEQYF

clone size: few
D gene: NA
J gene: TRBJ2-7
V gene: TRBV6-2/TRBV6-3
CDR3 length: 16
CDR3 DNA: TGTGCCAGCTGCACACGGTCTGCGCCCCCCTCCTACGAGCAGTACTTC
CDR3 protein: CASCTRSAPPSYEQYF

clone size: few
D gene: TRBD1
J gene: TRBJ1-1
V gene: TRBV19
CDR3 length: 17
CDR3 DNA: TGTGCCAGTAGCCCCCTGGGACAGACCTCGGGGAACACTGAAGCTTTCTTT
CDR3 protein: CASSPLGQTSGNTEAFF

clone size: many
D gene: NA
J gene: TRBJ2-1
V gene: TRBV7-2
CDR3 length: 15
CDR3 DNA: TGTGCCAGCAGCTTAATGCCTGATTCCTACAATGAGCAGTTCTTC
CDR3 protein: CASSLMPDSYNEQFF

clone size: NA
D gene: TRBD1
J gene: TRBJ2-7
V gene: TRBV7-2
CDR3 length: 15
CDR3 DNA: TGTGCCAGCAGCGTAGGACAGGGCCGTAGGTACGAGCAGTACTTC
CDR3 protein: CASSVGQGRRYEQYF